This T cell receptor beta chain was retrieved from a study of CD8+ T cells in alopecia areata. Whole-study context: The drug, tofacitinib, lasted 6 to 18 months, followed by 6 months off drug. Study results and limitations: Lesional tissue from the scalp (especially in alopecia totalis/universalis) showed higher clonality than normal scalp. Numerous expanded lesional clones remained in scalp and blood during tofacitinib.

Documented treatment: oral pan-JAK inhibitor, 5-10 mg twice daily. With regard to this clone: What it binds is not known.

The authors extracted RNA and reverse transcribed it into cDNA as the sequencing template. The data were produced by immunoSEQ multiplex PCR, yet TCRdb's version contains in-frame clones alone and is incomplete. The table shows some 180,000 clones, with about 53% occurring only once. Trimming cost V 4 bases and J 1 base; bases outside gene matches: 5. The CDR3 totals 14 residues. CDR1 and CDR2 (germline): SGDLS, YYNGEE. The chain recombines TRBV9 with TRBJ2-7; 7 bases are shared with TRBD1. The source material was CD8+ T cells sorted from blood, sampled at week 24, from a patient treated with tofacitinib. This receptor was taken from a human donor with alopecia areata. The CDR3 is CASSPGTASYEQYF. CDR3 DNA sequence: TGTGCCAGCAGCCCCGGGACAGCGTCCTACGAGCAGTACTTC.